A selection of T cell receptor beta chains follows, all from one sample in a study of a mutant IDH1 vaccine in newly diagnosed glioma. These TCRs are of unknown antigen specificity. Sequenced by immunoSEQ multiplex PCR; TCRdb stores in-frame clones only, minus some. The table has about 54,000 clones, less than 90% seen once. The material sequenced was PBMCs, taken from a glioma patient whose treatment included an IDH1 peptide vaccine. The origin of the receptors is a woman between 18 and 29 years old with glioma. The CDR3 runs from the conserved cysteine through the conserved F or W. The D gene is left open where the match is weak. Rows may omit the clone size; those that give it use once, few, many or a size class.

size: NA
D: NA
length: 19
V: TRBV14
J: TRBJ2-4
CDR3: CASSHPRPGALLAKNIQYF
DNA: TGTGCCAGCAGCCACCCCAGGCCAGGGGCCCTCCTAGCCAAAAACATTCAGTACTTC

size: NA
D: TRBD1
length: 17
V: TRBV2
J: TRBJ1-4
CDR3: CASSPGQGALVDEKLFF
DNA: TGTGCCAGCAGCCCGGGACAGGGGGCCCTCGTGGATGAAAAACTGTTTTTT

size: NA
D: TRBD2
length: 15
V: TRBV30
J: TRBJ2-2
CDR3: CAIRTGGKGTGELFF
DNA: TGTGCCATCAGAACGGGGGGTAAGGGGACCGGGGAGCTGTTTTTT

size: NA
D: TRBD2
length: 11
V: TRBV7-9
J: TRBJ2-7
CDR3: CASRGGYEQYF
DNA: TGTGCCAGCAGGGGAGGGTACGAGCAGTACTTC

size: NA
D: NA
length: 16
V: TRBV7-2
J: TRBJ2-2
CDR3: CASSLGLFGGTGELFF
DNA: TGTGCCAGCAGCTTAGGCTTATTTGGAGGCACCGGGGAGCTGTTTTTT

size: NA
D: TRBD1
length: 14
V: TRBV7-9
J: TRBJ1-1
CDR3: CASSSGQGKTEAFF
DNA: TGTGCCAGCAGCTCGGGACAGGGGAAAACTGAAGCTTTCTTT

size: NA
D: TRBD1
length: 15
V: TRBV19
J: TRBJ1-2
CDR3: CASKDRGRGNYGYTF
DNA: TGTGCCAGTAAGGACAGGGGGCGCGGGAACTATGGCTACACCTTC

size: few
D: NA
length: 17
V: TRBV12-2
J: TRBJ2-7
CDR3: CASRLAPSGTGIYEQYF
DNA: TGTGCAAGTCGCTTAGCGCCCTCCGGGACAGGGATCTACGAGCAGTACTTC

size: NA
D: NA
length: 15
V: TRBV5-1
J: TRBJ1-4
CDR3: CASSGSGTYNEKLFF
DNA: TGCGCCAGCAGCGGATCCGGGACCTATAATGAAAAACTGTTTTTT

size: NA
D: NA
length: 13
V: TRBV27
J: TRBJ2-5
CDR3: CASSEVWGETQYF
DNA: TGTGCCAGCAGTGAGGTTTGGGGAGAGACCCAGTACTTC

size: NA
D: NA
length: 15
V: TRBV11-3
J: TRBJ2-1
CDR3: CASSLGGTTYNEQFF
DNA: TGTGCCAGCAGCTTAGGGGGGACAACCTACAATGAGCAGTTCTTC

size: NA
D: TRBD1
length: 15
V: TRBV10-1
J: TRBJ2-4
CDR3: CASPPDRERENIQYF
DNA: TGCGCCAGCCCTCCGGACAGGGAACGCGAAAACATTCAGTACTTC

size: NA
D: TRBD1
length: 14
V: TRBV27
J: TRBJ1-5
CDR3: CASSLRGFGQPQHF
DNA: TGTGCCAGCAGTCTCAGGGGGTTCGGTCAGCCCCAGCATTTT

size: NA
D: TRBD1
length: 15
V: TRBV7-9
J: TRBJ1-2
CDR3: CASSLAGQGTNGYTF
DNA: TGTGCCAGCAGCTTGGCCGGACAGGGTACCAATGGCTACACCTTC

size: NA
D: NA
length: 15
V: TRBV5-6
J: TRBJ1-3
CDR3: CASSLAGVSGNTIYF
DNA: TGTGCCAGCAGCTTGGCCGGGGTCTCTGGAAACACCATATATTTT

size: NA
D: NA
length: 13
V: TRBV5-1
J: TRBJ2-3
CDR3: CASSLAGGDTQYF
DNA: TGCGCCAGCAGCTTGGCAGGGGGGGATACGCAGTATTTT

size: NA
D: TRBD2
length: 16
V: TRBV7-9
J: TRBJ2-7
CDR3: CASRSISGEAPYEQYF
DNA: TGTGCCAGCAGATCGATTAGCGGGGAGGCACCCTACGAGCAGTACTTC

size: once
D: NA
length: 14
V: TRBV27
J: TRBJ2-7
CDR3: CASSQGGGPYEQYF
DNA: TGTGCCAGCAGCCAGGGGGGGGGCCCCTACGAGCAGTACTTC

size: NA
D: NA
length: 15
V: TRBV6-5
J: TRBJ1-5
CDR3: CASSRTGNSNQPQHF
DNA: TGTGCCAGCAGCCGTACAGGGAACAGCAATCAGCCCCAGCATTTT

size: NA
D: NA
length: 14
V: TRBV6-5
J: TRBJ1-2
CDR3: CASSYRGTFYGYTF
DNA: TGTGCCAGCAGTTACCGCGGGACATTCTATGGCTACACCTTC

size: NA
D: NA
length: 15
V: TRBV5-1
J: TRBJ2-5
CDR3: CASSLAGGGGETQYF
DNA: TGCGCCAGCAGCTTGGCCGGGGGCGGGGGAGAGACCCAGTACTTC

size: NA
D: NA
length: 13
V: TRBV19
J: TRBJ1-2
CDR3: CASSMTDNYGYTF
DNA: TGTGCCAGTAGTATGACGGATAACTATGGCTACACCTTC

size: NA
D: TRBD1
length: 15
V: TRBV30
J: TRBJ2-5
CDR3: CAWNTGGLATETQYF
DNA: TGTGCCTGGAATACAGGGGGCCTGGCGACAGAGACCCAGTACTTC

size: NA
D: TRBD1
length: 20
V: TRBV2
J: TRBJ1-3
CDR3: CASSEEGGDRRSSDGNTIYF
DNA: TGTGCCAGCAGTGAAGAGGGGGGGGACAGGCGTTCCTCTGATGGAAACACCATATATTTT

size: NA
D: NA
length: 14
V: TRBV19
J: TRBJ1-1
CDR3: CASSMALRHTEAFF
DNA: TGTGCCAGTAGTATGGCCCTTCGTCACACTGAAGCTTTCTTT

size: few
D: TRBD1
length: 15
V: TRBV15
J: TRBJ1-2
CDR3: CATSFPGQAQGGYTF
DNA: TGTGCCACCAGCTTCCCCGGACAGGCTCAGGGAGGCTACACCTTC

size: NA
D: NA
length: 14
V: TRBV4-1
J: TRBJ1-2
CDR3: CASSQVNSPYGYTF
DNA: TGCGCCAGCAGCCAAGTTAATTCTCCCTATGGCTACACCTTC

size: few
D: TRBD1
length: 12
V: TRBV29-1
J: TRBJ1-1
CDR3: CSVRTGGTEAFF
DNA: TGCAGCGTTAGGACAGGGGGCACTGAAGCTTTCTTT

size: NA
D: TRBD2
length: 15
V: TRBV27
J: TRBJ2-7
CDR3: CASSANGGGSYEQYF
DNA: TGTGCCAGCAGTGCCAATGGGGGGGGGTCCTACGAGCAGTACTTC

size: NA
D: TRBD2
length: 20
V: TRBV11-3
J: TRBJ2-2
CDR3: CASSLAKWGAGEGDTGELFF
DNA: TGTGCCAGCAGCTTAGCTAAGTGGGGAGCGGGAGAAGGGGACACCGGGGAGCTGTTTTTT

size: once
D: NA
length: 13
V: TRBV27
J: TRBJ2-2
CDR3: CASSLLNTGELFF
DNA: TGTGCCAGCAGTTTACTGAACACCGGGGAGCTGTTTTTT

size: NA
D: NA
length: 14
V: TRBV15
J: TRBJ2-1
CDR3: CATSRDLGFSEQFF
DNA: TGTGCCACCAGCAGAGATCTGGGCTTCAGTGAGCAGTTCTTC